A single sample gave rise to the 10 T cell receptor beta chains below, sequenced in a study of beta chain features in type 1 diabetes. Investigators reverse transcribed all isolated RNA, so they sequenced expressed TCRB transcripts. Sequencing used immunoSEQ multiplex PCR; TCRdb keeps in-frame clones, though not all of them. Counted here are some 250,000 clones, around 26% occurring once; the ten biggest clones make up approximately 4%. Sequences were obtained from central memory CD4+ T cells from blood. All receptors derive from a man aged 25-40 years in good health.

The chain combines TRBV6-6 with TRBJ2-7; 8 nucleotides align to TRBD1. The CDR3 sequence is 13 residues long. The trim removed 8 bases at V and 4 bases at J, leaving 7 bases unmatched. The germline V gene encodes CDR1 MNHNY and CDR2 SVGAGI (reference sequence). Here the CDR3 reads CASLATGAYEQYF. For the CDR3, the DNA is TGTGCCAGCCTGGCGACAGGGGCATACGAGCAGTACTTC.

In its sample, this clone was seen a few times. CDR3: CASGRSSYEQYF. CDR3 nucleotide sequence: TGTGCCTCCGGGAGGAGCTCCTACGAGCAGTACTTC. The chain recombines TRBV7-2 with TRBJ2-7; TRBD2 agrees at 7 bases. The CDR3 covers 12 residues. Germline V lookup: CDR1 SGHTA, CDR2 FQGNSA. With 11 bases clipped from V and 0 bases from J, the junction kept 4 bases outside the gene matches.

This chain joins TRBV4-1 and TRBJ1-4; no firm D call. CDR3 length: 15 residues. The germline V gene encodes CDR1 MGHRA and CDR2 YSYEKL. Trimming removed 0 bases from V and 0 bases from J, with 5 bases in between. The CDR3 is CASSQEAATNEKLFF. CDR3 DNA: TGCGCCAGCAGCCAAGAGGCAGCAACTAATGAAAAACTGTTTTTT.

This chain connects TRBV5-1 to TRBJ2-7; D gene uncertain. Germline V CDR1 and CDR2: SGHRS, YFSETQ. The CDR3 totals 14 residues. Trimming left V 0 bases short and J 7 bases short, with 14 bases between. The CDR3 here is CASSLAPAVGEQYF. The DNA of the CDR3 is TGCGCCAGCAGCTTGGCCCCCGCGGTGGGGGAGCAGTACTTC.

The chain carries TRBV4-2 and TRBJ2-1; TRBD1 aligns across 7 bases. The CDR3 spans 16 residues. CDR1 and CDR2 (germline): LGHNA, YNFKEQ. V was pared by 1 base and J by 4 bases, with 7 bases of the junction left unmatched. The chain's CDR3 is CASSQGGDRAYNEQFF. CDR3 sequence (DNA): TGTGCCAGCAGCCAAGGGGGAGACAGGGCTTACAATGAGCAGTTCTTC.

The rearrangement joins TRBV11-1 to TRBJ2-2; 11 bases match TRBD1. The CDR3 length is 15 residues. Trimming at V came to 5 bases and at J to 5 bases, leaving 4 bases not matched to a gene. The germline gives CDR1 SGHAT, CDR2 FQDESV (reference sequence). This chain's CDR3 is CASSHGTGGTGELFF. CDR3 in DNA: TGTGCCAGCAGCCATGGGACAGGGGGAACCGGGGAGCTGTTTTTT.

This clone was recorded a few times. This chain's CDR3 is CAWSVGTRGTEAFF. The DNA of the CDR3 is TGTGCCTGGAGTGTAGGGACTCGAGGGACTGAAGCTTTCTTT. The rearrangement joins TRBV30 to TRBJ1-1, with D possibly matching TRBD1 (5 bases). Germline assignment: CDR1 GTSNPN and CDR2 SVGIG (reference sequence). The CDR3 has 14 residues. V lost 0 bases, J lost 5 bases, and 13 bases lay in between.

In its sample, this clone was seen a few times. The rearrangement links TRBV28 to TRBJ2-3; D unresolved. Trimming removed 6 bases from V and 6 bases from J, with 10 bases in between. CDR1 is MDHEN and CDR2 is SYDVKM in the germline V gene. The CDR3 extends over 12 amino acids. The CDR3: CASSLAGDTQYF. Written as DNA, the CDR3 is TGTGCCAGCAGCCTGGCCGGGGATACGCAGTATTTT.

This clone was counted ten times or more. Other nucleotide sequences in the sample specify the same CDR3. The chain links TRBV27 to TRBJ2-1, with 10 bases fitting TRBD2. CDR3 length: 17 residues. With 4 bases clipped from V and 9 bases from J, the junction kept 15 bases outside the gene matches. The V gene's germline CDR1 is MNHEY and CDR2 SMNVEV (reference sequence). The CDR3 DNA is TGTGCCAGCAGTTCCCCCTCAAAAGCGGGAGGGAGGGGTGAGCAGTTCTTC. It translates to CASSSPSKAGGRGEQFF.

This clone was seen more than once but under ten times. The chain joins TRBV7-6 to TRBJ1-1; D is possibly TRBD1 (5 bases). The length of the CDR3 is 15 residues. V lost 5 bases and J lost 4, with 17 bases in between. From germline, CDR1 is SGHVS and CDR2 FNYEAQ. This chain's CDR3 is CASSPSRGRGTEAFF. The CDR3 region has the DNA TGTGCCAGCAGCCCTTCTCGAGGAAGGGGCACTGAAGCTTTCTTT.